This is a list of T cell receptor beta chains from one sample in a study of somatic mutations in cytotoxic T cells in rheumatoid arthritis. The repertoire was sequenced with immunoSEQ multiplex PCR; TCRdb's copy has only in-frame clones and lacks some. The top ten clones hold under 65% of a sample with around 2,600 clones, roughly 80% of them seen once. The sequencing input was CD8+ T cells sorted from blood. These receptors came from a man aged 55-75 years with rheumatoid arthritis. Each CDR3 is given with its conserved first and last residue. Each record gives: J gene, CDR3 length, V gene, clone size, D gene, CDR3 DNA, CDR3 protein. A D gene is named only where the DNA matches it firmly. Clone size is given for some rows only: seen once, a few or many times, or a class if the clone is expanded.

J: TRBJ1-4
length: 15
V: TRBV11-1
size: -
D: TRBD1
DNA: TGTGCCAGCAGCTTAGAAGGACAGGGTGATGAAAAACTGTTTTTT
CDR3: CASSLEGQGDEKLFF

J: TRBJ2-1
length: 13
V: TRBV9
size: few
D: -
DNA: TGTGCCAGCAGCGTATGTACTAGTAATGAGCAGTTCTTC
CDR3: CASSVCTSNEQFF